The 28 T cell receptor beta chains below were found in one sample sequenced in a study of metastatic and nonmetastatic thyroid tumors. Patients had received no treatment of any kind before thyroid surgery. With MiXCR, TCRdb reprocessed the PCR reads. The sample records tens of thousands of clones, 16% being singletons. Sequenced material: blood. All receptors come from a male donor with papillary thyroid cancer or a benign thyroid nodule (not recorded which). Some clones in this sample may be carry-over from other donors' samples.

The V gene is TRBV20-1, the J gene TRBJ2-3; 12 nucleotides agree with TRBD2. The V and J ends lost 2 bases and 6 bases, in that order; junction bases with no gene match: 9. The germline gives CDR1 DFQATT, CDR2 SNEGSKA (reference sequence). This CDR3 is 16 amino acids long. Written as DNA, the CDR3 is TGCAGTGCTAGATCTAGCGGGAGGGCCAGGTCGGATACGCAGTATTTT. Its protein product is CSARSSGRARSDTQYF.

The sample holds many counts of this clone. This sample includes further DNA sequences coding for the same CDR3. This chain connects TRBV7-8 to TRBJ1-5, with D unclear. The length of the CDR3 is 14 residues. V lost 2 bases to trimming and J lost 3 bases, with 8 bases between them. Germline V CDR1 and CDR2: SGHVS, FQNEAQ. The CDR3 loop is CASSLRQDNQPQHF. CDR3 DNA sequence: TGTGCCAGCAGCTTACGGCAGGACAATCAGCCCCAGCATTTT.

There are many counts of this clone. The chain joins TRBV9 to TRBJ2-2; D may be TRBD1 (5 bases). The CDR3 contains 12 residues. Germline V lookup: CDR1 SGDLS, CDR2 YYNGEE. V shed 4 bases and J shed 10 bases, with 11 bases lying between them. The CDR3 bases are TGTGCCAGCAGCTTATTAGGGGTGGAGCTGTTTTTT. It translates to CASSLLGVELFF. The full variable domain, completed using reference TRBV9 and TRBJ2-2, is DSGVTQTPKHLITATGQRVTLRCSPRSGDLSVYWYQQSLDQGLQFLIQYYNGEERAKGNILERFSAQQFPDLHSELNLSSLELGDSALYFCASSLLGVELFFGEGSRLTVL.

In the case of this clone: The junction shows a germline mismatch at one end, possibly a read error. The genes are TRBV5-4 and TRBJ1-2; weak D call: TRBD1 (6 bases). This CDR3 is 14 amino acids long. Germline assignment: CDR1 SGHNT and CDR2 YYREEE (reference sequence). The CDR3 bases are TGTGCCATCAGCTTGGCCGTGGACAGCAGGGGCTACACCTTC. It yields the protein CAISLAVDSRGYTF.

This clone was recorded many times. The chain links TRBV10-3 to TRBJ2-7; D is ambiguous. Looked up from germline, CDR1 is ENHRY and CDR2 is SYGVKD. V lost 3 bases to trimming and J lost 4 bases, with 10 bases between them. This CDR3 spans 13 amino acids. The CDR3 is CAISDASEYEQYF. DNA for the CDR3: TGTGCCATCAGTGACGCCTCCGAGTACGAGCAGTACTTC.

This clone was detected many times. The chain combines TRBV27 with TRBJ2-7, with D perhaps TRBD1 (5 bases). V was shortened by 3 bases and J by 0 bases, with 9 bases between the two germline ends. Germline-derived CDR1 and CDR2 are MNHEY and SMNVEV (reference sequence). This CDR3 comprises 14 residues. CDR3 bases: TGTGCCAGCAGTTTTATTGGGGCCTCCTACGAGCAGTACTTC. It is translated as CASSFIGASYEQYF.

This clone has a count of ten or more. The gene calls are TRBV28 and TRBJ2-5; TRBD2 aligns across 11 bases. With 4 bases clipped from V and 3 bases from J, the junction kept 7 bases outside the gene matches. The CDR3 length is 16 residues. Germline CDR1 MDHEN, CDR2 SYDVKM. CDR3 DNA sequence: TGTGCCAGCAGTTCCTCATCGACTAGCGGGAAAGAGACCCAGTACTTC. Its protein product is CASSSSSTSGKETQYF. The variable domain in full, completed from reference TRBV28 and TRBJ2-5, reads DVKVTQSSRYLVKRTGEKVFLECVQDMDHENMFWYRQDPGLGLRLIYFSYDVKMKEKGDIPEGYSVSREKKERFSLILESASTNQTSMYLCASSSSSTSGKETQYFGPGTRLLVL.

This clone has just a few counts. The chain uses TRBV19 and TRBJ1-5; 8 bases are shared with TRBD1. CDR3 length: 16 amino acids. The germline V gene encodes CDR1 LNHDA and CDR2 SQIVND (reference sequence). The trim removed 9 bases at V and 1 base at J, leaving 11 bases unmatched. This CDR3 is CASSTGGYTSNQPQHF. Here the CDR3 DNA reads TGTGCCAGCTCCACAGGGGGGTATACGAGCAATCAGCCCCAGCATTTT.

This clone was counted many times. The genes are TRBV6-1 and TRBJ2-4, with TRBD1 matching over 9 bases. The CDR3 extends over 14 amino acids. Germline CDR1 reads MNHNS; CDR2 reads SASEGT. Losses at the gene ends were 3 bases for V and 8 bases for J; bases not matched to a gene: 5. The CDR3 is CASSDDRGVDIQYF. CDR3 sequence (DNA): TGTGCCAGCAGTGATGACAGGGGGGTAGACATTCAGTACTTC.

This clone showed up many times. This chain uses TRBV30 with TRBJ2-2; 7 nucleotides line up with TRBD1. V was clipped by 0 bases and J by 2 bases; unmatched bases: 12. Germline V CDR1 and CDR2: GTSNPN, SVGIG (reference sequence). The CDR3 consists of 18 residues. The DNA of the CDR3 is TGTGCCTGGAGTGTACCGTGGGCAGGGGGTGATAACACCGGGGAGCTGTTTTTT. Protein: CAWSVPWAGGDNTGELFF. Looking up the rest from reference TRBV30 and TRBJ2-2 gives the full variable domain: SQTIHQWPATLVQPVGSPLSLECTVEGTSNPNLYWYRQAAGRGLQLLFYSVGIGQISSEVPQNLSASRPQDRQFILSSKKLLLSDSGFYLCAWSVPWAGGDNTGELFFGEGSRLTVL.

With respect to this clone: One end of the junction fails to match germline, which may point to a read error. This rearrangement joins TRBV5-1 to TRBJ2-1, with D unresolved. The germline CDR1 and CDR2 sequences are SGHRS and YFSETQ. This CDR3 spans 13 amino acids. CDR3 amino acids: CASRLGAYNEQFF. CDR3 DNA sequence: TGCGCCAGCAGATTGGGCGCATACAATGAGCAGTTCTTC.

This clone was found many times. The J gene is TRBJ1-2, the V gene TRBV6-5, with unresolved D. The germline gives CDR1 MNHEY, CDR2 SVGAGI. Trimming shortened V by 2 bases and J by 4 bases, and 11 bases separated the two germline ends. The CDR3 is made up of 14 amino acids. CDR3 loop: CASSYGPGVYGYTF. The CDR3 bases are TGTGCCAGCAGTTACGGGCCCGGGGTCTATGGCTACACCTTC.

This clone was detected once. A much larger clone differs by one base, so this may be a read error. This chain connects TRBV9 to TRBJ2-1; D might be TRBD2 (8 bases). The CDR3 is 17 residues long. The ends were cut back, 0 bases at V and 5 bases at J, with 18 bases in the middle. Germline assignment: CDR1 SGDLS and CDR2 YYNGEE. CDR3 sequence reads: CASSVGFGTAGDNEQFF. The CDR3 DNA sequence: TGTGCCAGCAGCGTAGGTTTCGGGACAGCGGGGGACAATGAGCAGTTCTTC.

This clone showed up many times. The V call is TRBV29-1, the J call TRBJ2-1; D gene uncertain. The germline V gene encodes CDR1 SQVTM and CDR2 ANQGSEA. The CDR3 covers 13 residues. Trimming left V 1 base short and J 3 bases short, with 7 bases between. The CDR3: CSVEGQNYNEQFF. The CDR3 DNA sequence: TGCAGCGTTGAAGGGCAGAACTACAATGAGCAGTTCTTC.

The table lists this clone with many counts. V and J are TRBV24-1 and TRBJ2-2, with 7 nucleotides matching TRBD1. With 1 base clipped from V and 2 bases from J, the junction kept 3 bases outside the gene matches. CDR1 and CDR2 from the germline V gene are KGHDR and SFDVKD. The CDR3 loop spans 16 amino acids. This chain's CDR3 is CATSDLGQENTGELFF. CDR3 sequence (DNA): TGTGCCACCAGTGATTTAGGACAGGAAAACACCGGGGAGCTGTTTTTT.

In its sample, this clone was seen many times. The chain employs TRBV3-1 and TRBJ1-1; unclear D gene. Germline V gene lookup returns CDR1 LGHDT and CDR2 YNNKEL (reference sequence). The CDR3 consists of 12 residues. V gave up 4 bases and J gave up 3 bases, with 6 bases separating them. The CDR3 sequence: CASSREDTEAFF. The CDR3 nucleotides read TGTGCCAGCAGCCGGGAAGACACTGAAGCTTTCTTT.

There are many counts of this clone. Germline and junction disagree at one end, which may indicate a read error. J is TRBJ1-1 and V is TRBV5-1; TRBD1 matches 8 bases. CDR3 length equals 11 residues. CDR1 is SGHRS, CDR2 YFSETQ, per germline. The CDR3 protein is CASSLDRVAFF. The CDR3 DNA reads TGCGCCAGCAGTTTGGACAGGGTGGCTTTCTTT.

The table lists this clone with many counts. The chain links TRBV6-1 to TRBJ1-6; possibly TRBD1 for D (6 bases). CDR3 length: 14 residues. CDR1 is MNHNS and CDR2 is SASEGT in the germline V gene. V was shortened by 6 bases and J by 5 bases, with 11 bases between the two germline ends. DNA of the CDR3: TGTGCCAGCAGGGAACAGGGAGATAATTCACCCCTCCACTTT. Translated, it gives CASREQGDNSPLHF.

The chain uses TRBV10-3 and TRBJ1-2; 8 nucleotides match TRBD1. This CDR3 has 13 amino acids. Germline CDR1 and CDR2: ENHRY and SYGVKD. The V segment lost 6 bases and the J segment 4 bases; nucleotides outside the gene matches: 4. The CDR3 here is CAISGQGGYGYTF. The CDR3 nucleotides are TGTGCCATCAGCGGACAGGGTGGCTATGGCTACACCTTC.

There are many counts of this clone. The chain recombines TRBV20-1 with TRBJ1-2; no clear D. Trimming took 3 bases from V and 8 from J, leaving 19 bases between them. The CDR3 covers 14 residues. Germline V gene lookup returns CDR1 DFQATT and CDR2 SNEGSKA (reference sequence). This CDR3 is CSAREPYGVSGYTF. CDR3 in DNA: TGCAGTGCTAGGGAGCCGTATGGGGTGAGCGGCTACACCTTC.

This clone occurred many times. V gene TRBV4-1 combines with J gene TRBJ2-7; 9 nucleotides line up with TRBD1. J lost 3 bases, V lost 6 bases, and 0 bases had no gene match. Germline assignment: CDR1 MGHRA and CDR2 YSYEKL. This CDR3 is built from 12 residues. The CDR3 DNA reads TGCGCCAGCAGGGGACAGGGCTACGAGCAGTACTTC. Encoded protein: CASRGQGYEQYF.

There are many counts of this clone. In the same sample, other DNA sequences code for this CDR3. This chain joins TRBV10-3 and TRBJ2-7; 13 bases fit TRBD2. This CDR3 region has 17 residues. CDR1 and CDR2 (germline): ENHRY, SYGVKD. Trimming removed 0 bases from V and 6 bases from J; junction bases left unmatched: 8. The CDR3 coding sequence is TGTGCCATCAGTGAGTCGATCCGGACTAGCGGGAGTGGCGAGCAGTACTTC. This codes for CAISESIRTSGSGEQYF.

This clone came up many times. V gene TRBV6-1 combines with J gene TRBJ2-2; D ambiguous. In germline, CDR1 is MNHNS, CDR2 SASEGT. V was cut by 7 bases and J by 3 bases, with 9 bases left in between. This CDR3 contains 13 residues. The CDR3 loop is CASIELYTGELFF. The DNA of the CDR3 is TGTGCCAGCATCGAATTATACACCGGGGAGCTGTTTTTT.

This clone was observed many times. The CDR3 nucleotides are TGTGCCAGCAGTTACTCACACGAGCAGTACTTC. As protein: CASSYSHEQYF. This chain joins TRBV6-2 or TRBV6-3 and TRBJ2-7; D remains unclear. Trimming stripped 0 bases from V and 5 bases from J, with 2 bases between. The CDR3 runs to 11 residues. The germline V gene has CDR1 MNHEY and CDR2 SVGEGT.

In this sample, this clone turned up many times. CDR3 in DNA: TGTGCCAGCGCCTTGTCCTACGAGCAGTACTTC. It yields the protein CASALSYEQYF. This sequence joins TRBV28 and TRBJ2-7; D is ambiguous. Trimming removed 8 bases from V and 1 base from J, with 6 bases in between. The germline V gene encodes CDR1 MDHEN and CDR2 SYDVKM. This CDR3 contains 11 residues.

The chain combines TRBV6-1 with TRBJ1-1; D gene unclear. This CDR3 is 14 amino acids long. Germline values: CDR1 MNHNS, CDR2 SASEGT. V was shortened by 6 bases and J by 5 bases, with 16 bases between the two germline ends. This CDR3 is CASRGGAVWTEAFF. The CDR3 nucleotides read TGTGCCAGCAGGGGAGGAGCCGTTTGGACTGAAGCTTTCTTT.

This clone was counted once. CDR3 coding DNA: TGCAGTGCTACAACTAGCGGGAGCTCAGATACGCAGTATTTT. Its translation: CSATTSGSSDTQYF. V gene TRBV20-1 combines with J gene TRBJ2-3, with 11 bases identical to TRBD2. Germline loops: CDR1 DFQATT, CDR2 SNEGSKA (reference sequence). V dropped 4 bases and J dropped 4; count of bases not matched to a gene: 4. This CDR3 spans 14 amino acids.

This clone was counted ten times or more. The junction does not match germline at one end; this may be a read error. This chain joins TRBV18 and TRBJ2-2; tentatively, D is TRBD2 (5 bases). The CDR3 totals 14 residues. Germline V lookup: CDR1 KGHSH, CDR2 LQKENI. CDR3 in amino acids: CVSSPGTSTGELFF. CDR3 nucleotide sequence: TGTGTCAGCTCACCAGGAACTAGTACCGGGGAGCTGTTTTTT. Full variable domain (outside the CDR3, taken from reference TRBV18 and TRBJ2-2): NAGVMQNPRHLVRRRGQEARLRCSPMKGHSHVYWYRQLPEEGLKFMVYLQKENIIDESGMPKERFSAEFPKEGPSILRIQQVVRGDSAAYFCVSSPGTSTGELFFGEGSRLTVL.